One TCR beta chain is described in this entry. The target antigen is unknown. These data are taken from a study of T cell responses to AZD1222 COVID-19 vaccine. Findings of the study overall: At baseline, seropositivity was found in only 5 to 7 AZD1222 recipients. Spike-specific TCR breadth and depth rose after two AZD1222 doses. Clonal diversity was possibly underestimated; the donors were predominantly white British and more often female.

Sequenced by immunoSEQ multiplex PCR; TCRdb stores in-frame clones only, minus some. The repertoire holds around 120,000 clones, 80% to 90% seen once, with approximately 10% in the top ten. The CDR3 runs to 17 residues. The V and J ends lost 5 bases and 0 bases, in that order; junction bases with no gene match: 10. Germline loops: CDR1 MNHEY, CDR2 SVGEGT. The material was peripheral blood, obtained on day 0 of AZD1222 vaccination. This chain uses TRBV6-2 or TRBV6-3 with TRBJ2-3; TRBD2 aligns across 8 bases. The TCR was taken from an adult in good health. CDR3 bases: TGTGCCAGCAGTCCCCTTAGCGGGGAGTTTAGCACAGATACGCAGTATTTT. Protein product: CASSPLSGEFSTDTQYF.